The 30 T cell receptor beta chains below come from one sample, sequenced in a study of blood T cell repertoires in COVID-19. Profiled with immunoSEQ multiplex PCR; TCRdb holds only in-frame clones, not every one. The profile shows about 68,000 clones, nearly 90% of them singletons. Sequencing used peripheral blood. The receptors here all came from a woman aged 45-65 years with COVID-19, enrolled during active disease.

The rearrangement links TRBV29-1 to TRBJ2-7; a weak D match, TRBD1 (5 bases). Germline V gene data show CDR1 as SQVTM and CDR2 as ANQGSEA. CDR3 length: 12 amino acids. V shed 4 bases and J shed 0 bases, with 7 bases lying between them. In nucleotides, the CDR3 is TGCAGCGTTGGACAGTCCTCCTACGAGCAGTACTTC. Its protein product is CSVGQSSYEQYF.

This chain joins TRBV7-3 and TRBJ2-7; TRBD2 matches 11 bases. The CDR3 is 16 amino acids. CDR1 and CDR2 from the germline V gene are SGHTA and FQGTGA. Losses at the gene ends were 3 bases for V and 6 bases for J; bases not matched to a gene: 10. CDR3 in DNA: TGTGCCAGCAGCTTGAGTAGCGGGAGGGGGCCCAGCGAGCAGTACTTC. Its translation is CASSLSSGRGPSEQYF.

The J gene is TRBJ1-5, the V gene TRBV30; 7 bases fit TRBD1. CDR1 is GTSNPN, CDR2 SVGIG, per germline (reference sequence). The length of the CDR3 is 13 residues. Trimming took 5 bases from V and 6 from J; bases not matched to a gene: 7. CDR3: CAWGGQQGQPQHF. The CDR3 DNA sequence: TGTGCCTGGGGGGGACAGCAAGGTCAGCCCCAGCATTTT.

V usage is TRBV6-5 and J usage is TRBJ2-7; maybe TRBD2 (6 bases). Germline V lookup: CDR1 MNHEY, CDR2 SVGAGI. This CDR3 has 15 amino acids. V gave up 7 bases and J gave up 4 bases, with 20 bases separating them. This CDR3 reads CASTVGPGGRYEQYF. The CDR3 coding sequence is TGTGCCAGCACTGTAGGGCCAGGAGGGAGATACGAGCAGTACTTC.

The DNA of the CDR3 is TGTGCCAGCAGTTTGAAGTCCGGAGGAGAGACCCAGTACTTC. It codes for CASSLKSGGETQYF. V is TRBV6-2 or TRBV6-3 and J is TRBJ2-5, with D perhaps matching TRBD2 (5 bases). The V gene lost 4 bases and the J gene lost 4 bases, with 13 bases spanning the gap. CDR3 length: 14 residues. Germline assignment: CDR1 MNHEY and CDR2 SVGEGT.

CDR3 sequence reads: CASSPTLAGVYEQYF. CDR3 DNA: TGTGCCAGCAGCCCTACCCTAGCGGGAGTTTACGAGCAGTACTTC. The chain recombines TRBV7-9 with TRBJ2-7, with 10 bases fitting TRBD2. There are 15 residues in the CDR3. V was clipped by 5 bases and J by 4 bases; unmatched bases: 8. Germline lookup yields CDR1 SEHNR and CDR2 FQNEAQ (reference sequence).

This clone was observed a few times. The chain carries TRBV5-1 and TRBJ2-1; 10 positions match TRBD2. In germline, CDR1 is SGHRS, CDR2 YFSETQ. After removal of 4 bases from V and 7 bases from J, the junction contained 8 bases not matched to a gene. This CDR3 comprises 15 residues. The CDR3 loop is CASSQGLAKGNEQFF. The CDR3 nucleotides read TGCGCCAGCAGCCAGGGACTAGCGAAGGGGAATGAGCAGTTCTTC.

This chain links TRBV28 with TRBJ2-7; D not resolved. Trimming pared 8 bases from V and 2 bases from J, leaving 7 bases between. Looked up from germline, CDR1 is MDHEN and CDR2 is SYDVKM. The CDR3 contains 11 residues. CDR3 coding DNA: TGTGCCAGCCTAACCACCTACGAGCAGTACTTC. It is translated as CASLTTYEQYF.

The V gene is TRBV30, the J gene TRBJ1-6; possibly TRBD1 for D (5 bases). CDR3 length equals 14 residues. Between the trimmed V and J ends, which lost 3 bases and 10 bases, there was a span of 16 bases. Germline values: CDR1 GTSNPN, CDR2 SVGIG (reference sequence). CDR3 in DNA: TGTGCCTGGAGGGTGGGGCGGCTCGGATCACCCCTCCACTTT. It encodes CAWRVGRLGSPLHF. The full variable domain, rest sourced from reference TRBV30 and TRBJ1-6, is SQTIHQWPATLVQPVGSPLSLECTVEGTSNPNLYWYRQAAGRGLQLLFYSVGIGQISSEVPQNLSASRPQDRQFILSSKKLLLSDSGFYLCAWRVGRLGSPLHFGNGTRLTVT.

This clone was seen more than once but under ten times. This chain links TRBV4-2 with TRBJ2-7, with D possibly being TRBD1 (5 bases). This CDR3 is built from 15 residues. Deletions cut 1 base from V and 2 bases from J, with 12 bases between. Germline loops: CDR1 LGHNA, CDR2 YNFKEQ. The CDR3 region has the DNA TGTGCCAGCAGCCAAGGACAGCCGGAAACCTACGAGCAGTACTTC. Translated: CASSQGQPETYEQYF.

This rearrangement joins TRBV28 to TRBJ2-7, with 7 bases that match TRBD1. V trimming: 3 bases; J trimming: 3 bases; junction bases outside the gene matches: 8. This CDR3 has 15 amino acids. Per germline, CDR1 MDHEN and CDR2 SYDVKM. The CDR3 loop reads CASSLLGGQIYEQYF. The DNA for the CDR3 is TGTGCCAGCAGTTTGTTAGGGGGACAGATCTACGAGCAGTACTTC.

The table lists this clone with a count of one. V and J are TRBV7-3 and TRBJ2-7; a weak D match, TRBD1 (5 bases). The V and J ends lost 2 bases and 4 bases respectively, with 12 bases between them. The CDR3 is 14 residues long. CDR1 SGHTA and CDR2 FQGTGA come from the germline V gene. CDR3 sequence (DNA): TGTGCCAGCAGCTTACTTAGCCCAGGGTACGAGCAGTACTTC. Its translation: CASSLLSPGYEQYF.

In its sample, this clone was seen once. The chain uses TRBV7-3 and TRBJ2-1; D is perhaps TRBD1 (6 bases). Looked up from germline, CDR1 is SGHTA and CDR2 is FQGTGA. This CDR3 spans 15 amino acids. V gave up 1 base and J gave up 6 bases, with 13 bases separating them. This CDR3 is CASSLRGGVGNEQFF. The DNA of the CDR3 is TGTGCCAGCAGCTTAAGAGGGGGTGTAGGCAATGAGCAGTTCTTC. The full variable domain, rest sourced from reference TRBV7-3 and TRBJ2-1, is GAGVSQTPSNKVTEKGKYVELRCDPISGHTALYWYRQSLGQGPEFLIYFQGTGAADDSGLPNDRFFAVRPEGSVSTLKIQRTERGDSAVYLCASSLRGGVGNEQFFGPGTRLTVL.

The CDR3: CASSLGASGSHYNEQFF. The CDR3, as DNA: TGCGCCAGCAGCTTAGGGGCTAGCGGGAGCCACTACAATGAGCAGTTCTTC. The chain has TRBV5-1 and TRBJ2-1; 10 bases are a match to TRBD2. This CDR3 has 17 amino acids. V lost 2 bases to trimming and J lost 3 bases; unmatched junction nucleotides: 8. Looked up from germline, CDR1 is SGHRS and CDR2 is YFSETQ.

V gene TRBV7-9 combines with J gene TRBJ2-7; D not resolved. Germline V gene lookup returns CDR1 SEHNR and CDR2 FQNEAQ (reference sequence). The length of the CDR3 is 13 residues. V lost 1 base and J 5 bases, leaving 9 bases between the germline ends. This chain's CDR3 is CASSLDGENEQYF. DNA of the CDR3: TGTGCCAGCAGCTTAGATGGAGAGAACGAGCAGTACTTC.

The V and J genes are TRBV5-1 and TRBJ2-1, with 8 bases that match TRBD2. Germline V gene data show CDR1 as SGHRS and CDR2 as YFSETQ. After removal of 2 bases from V and 0 bases from J, the junction contained 4 bases not matched to a gene. This CDR3 has 16 amino acids. The CDR3 is CASSFLAGSSYNEQFF. The CDR3 region has the DNA TGCGCCAGCAGCTTTTTAGCGGGAAGCTCCTACAATGAGCAGTTCTTC.

The chain's CDR3 is CASSSRTSFVTGELFF. DNA for the CDR3: TGTGCCAGCAGCTCCAGGACTAGTTTTGTTACCGGGGAGCTGTTTTTT. The chain joins TRBV7-6 to TRBJ2-2; 7 bases line up with TRBD2. J was trimmed by 5 bases and V by 4 bases; bases with no gene match: 10. CDR3 size: 16 residues. Looked up from germline, CDR1 is SGHVS and CDR2 is FNYEAQ.

This chain uses TRBV19 with TRBJ2-3; TRBD2 agrees at 9 bases. The CDR3 has 16 amino acids. Germline trimming cut 5 bases from V and 0 bases from J; bases unmatched to any gene: 6. Looked up from germline, CDR1 is LNHDA and CDR2 is SQIVND (reference sequence). The CDR3 region has the DNA TGTGCCAGTAGTTCTGGACTAGCGCCGAGCACAGATACGCAGTATTTT. As protein: CASSSGLAPSTDTQYF.

V usage is TRBV28 and J usage is TRBJ1-2; no clear D gene. CDR1 and CDR2 (germline): MDHEN, SYDVKM. The CDR3 runs 15 residues. V was shortened by 1 base and J by 3 bases, with 12 bases between the two germline ends. CDR3 sequence (DNA): TGTGCCAGCAGTTTATTACTTAGTACAGACTATGGCTACACCTTC. Translating it yields CASSLLLSTDYGYTF.

The chain carries TRBV24-1 and TRBJ2-7; 7 bases match TRBD1. Trimming took 2 bases from V and 3 from J; bases not matched to a gene: 0. The CDR3 is 13 residues long. Germline CDR1 and CDR2: KGHDR and SFDVKD. CDR3 sequence reads: CATSDYRGYEQYF. In nucleotides, the CDR3 is TGTGCCACCAGTGATTACAGGGGCTACGAGCAGTACTTC.

The J gene is TRBJ1-3, the V gene TRBV4-1; D is perhaps TRBD1 (5 bases). V lost 6 bases to trimming and J lost 3 bases, with 15 bases between them. Germline V gene sequence: CDR1 MGHRA, CDR2 YSYEKL. The CDR3 sequence is 15 residues long. CDR3 sequence reads: CASSPRVGDGNTIYF. The CDR3 region has the DNA TGCGCCAGCAGTCCAAGAGTAGGGGATGGAAACACCATATATTTT.

This rearrangement joins TRBV29-1 to TRBJ2-1; 7 nucleotides match TRBD2. The CDR3 is 16 residues long. CDR1 SQVTM and CDR2 ANQGSEA come from the germline V gene. The V segment lost 6 bases and the J segment 1 base; nucleotides outside the gene matches: 12. This CDR3 reads CSVAAVSGKSYNEQFF. DNA of the CDR3: TGCAGCGTCGCCGCGGTGAGCGGGAAGTCCTACAATGAGCAGTTCTTC.

This clone was seen once. This chain links TRBV6-5 with TRBJ2-5, with D maybe TRBD2 (5 bases). V dropped 10 bases and J dropped 7 bases, with 25 bases sitting between them. Germline CDR1 and CDR2: MNHEY and SVGAGI. The CDR3 length is 15 residues. CDR3 residues: CATRSGTRNAGTQYF. Written as DNA, the CDR3 is TGTGCCACCAGATCGGGTACTAGAAACGCAGGGACCCAGTACTTC.

The chain carries TRBV5-1 and TRBJ2-3; 15 bases are a match to TRBD2. This CDR3 has 16 amino acids. With V trimmed by 4 bases and J by 8 bases, 8 bases remained unmatched. Germline values: CDR1 SGHRS, CDR2 YFSETQ. The DNA for the CDR3 is TGCGCCAGCAGCGCGGGACTAGCGGGAGGAAGACCTACGCAGTATTTT. Protein sequence: CASSAGLAGGRPTQYF.

The chain is built from TRBV7-9 and TRBJ1-6; TRBD1 might be the D (6 bases). Trimming left V 2 bases short and J 7 bases short, with 9 bases between. The CDR3 runs 14 residues. CDR1 SEHNR and CDR2 FQNEAQ come from the germline V gene (reference sequence). CDR3 sequence reads: CASSLKGGNSPLHF. For the CDR3, the DNA is TGTGCCAGCAGCTTAAAGGGGGGGAATTCACCCCTCCACTTT.

The V and J genes are TRBV5-1 and TRBJ2-7, with 7 bases matching TRBD1. Looked up from germline, CDR1 is SGHRS and CDR2 is YFSETQ. The junction had 6 bases not matched to a gene; V was cut back by 7 bases and J by 2 bases. The CDR3 has 13 amino acids. The CDR3 coding sequence is TGCGCCAGCGGCAGGACAGGCGCCTACGAGCAGTACTTC. It is translated as CASGRTGAYEQYF.

The V and J genes are TRBV5-1 and TRBJ2-2; D is undetermined. Germline-derived CDR1 and CDR2 are SGHRS and YFSETQ. V was shortened by 0 bases and J by 5 bases, with 14 bases between the two germline ends. CDR3 size: 16 residues. Here the CDR3 DNA reads TGCGCCAGCAGCTTGGCCCGGAGCTTGATGACCGGGGAGCTGTTTTTT. Protein sequence: CASSLARSLMTGELFF. The variable domain in full, with the rest retrieved from reference TRBV5-1 and TRBJ2-2, is KAGVTQTPRYLIKTRGQQVTLSCSPISGHRSVSWYQQTPGQGLQFLFEYFSETQRNKGNFPGRFSGRQFSNSRSEMNVSTLELGDSALYLCASSLARSLMTGELFFGEGSRLTVL.

V gene TRBV7-6 combines with J gene TRBJ1-1; D is unclear. Germline V gene sequence: CDR1 SGHVS, CDR2 FNYEAQ. The V end was cut by 5 bases, the J end by 2 bases, with 9 bases between. There are 13 residues in the CDR3. The CDR3 DNA sequence: TGTGCCAGCAGCCCCCGGAGCAACACTGAAGCTTTCTTT. Amino acid sequence: CASSPRSNTEAFF.

This clone occurred once. J is TRBJ2-7 and V is TRBV28; 7 bases match TRBD1. V was pared by 4 bases and J by 4 bases, with 19 bases of the junction left unmatched. Germline V lookup: CDR1 MDHEN, CDR2 SYDVKM. This CDR3 comprises 18 residues. The CDR3 DNA is TGTGCCAGCAGTTCCCTAACCGGTCGACAGGGCTTTAGGTACGAGCAGTACTTC. Residues: CASSSLTGRQGFRYEQYF.

Written as DNA, the CDR3 is TGTGCCACAGGTTCCTCCGGATCAAGGGGCGGGAACGAGCAGTTCTTC. Its translation is CATGSSGSRGGNEQFF. The V and J genes are TRBV24-1 and TRBJ2-1; maybe TRBD2 (6 bases). CDR3 length equals 16 residues. Germline V gene sequence: CDR1 KGHDR, CDR2 SFDVKD. Between the trimmed V and J ends, which lost 10 bases and 10 bases, there was a span of 28 bases.